This T cell receptor (beta chain) emerged from a study of blood T cell repertoires in COVID-19. As for the study in general: Samples came from the United States, Italy and Spain, spanning acute and convalescent COVID-19.

In the source study's methods: Amplifying reference gene primers gave estimates of nucleated cell counts. Repertoires were generated with immunoSEQ multiplex PCR, while TCRdb's copy carries only in-frame clones and drops some. The V and J calls and clone size come from that table; D and trimming were worked out from the DNA. The sample carries around 110,000 clones, 83% recorded once. The specimen was peripheral blood. This receptor was obtained from a man younger than 40 with acute or convalescent COVID-19.

The CDR3 DNA is TGCGCCAGCAGCCAAAGGCTCGGGGGTCCCTCCTACAATGAGCAGTTCTTC. It translates to CASSQRLGGPSYNEQFF. V gene TRBV4-3 combines with J gene TRBJ2-1; D may be TRBD2 (6 bases). V was trimmed by 2 bases and J by 0 bases, leaving 14 bases between them. CDR1 is LGHNA and CDR2 is YSLEER in the germline V gene. This CDR3 is built from 17 residues.